This T cell receptor beta chain was retrieved from a study of identical twins. TCRdb recomputed calls from the 5' RACE reads with MiXCR, one row per CDR3 protein. Of some 210,000 distinct CDR3 sequences listed, about 16% were seen once; the top ten hold 40%. Trimming pared 0 bases from V and 1 base from J, leaving 7 bases between. Looked up from germline, CDR1 is SGHRS and CDR2 is YFSETQ. This CDR3 is built from 15 residues. The table lists this clonotype with a few counts. Separately, the same data were catalogued under a study of T cells expressing NK-cell markers. As that report states: The study drew TCR beta repertoires from sorted CD3+CD56+NKG2C+, CD3+CD56+NKG2C- and CD3+CD56-NKG2C+ T cells. Sequenced donors, eight in total, included seven who were HCMV-seropositive and one who was seronegative. Dominance of the CD3+CD56-NKG2C+ fraction by these clonotypes also held in a few donors. Whether expanded NKG2C-expressing T cell clones recognize HCMV is unknown.

The rearrangement joins TRBV5-1 to TRBJ2-2; D not certain. What was sequenced was CD8+ T cells sorted from blood. The clonotype originates from a woman aged 18-35 years in good health. The DNA for the CDR3 is TGCGCCAGCAGCTTGGATTCAGGGAACACCGGGGAGCTGTTTTTT. As protein: CASSLDSGNTGELFF.